The 18 T cell receptor beta chains presented below share a single source sample, sequenced in a study of CD8 T cells in ankylosing spondylitis. TCRdb reanalysed the 5' RACE reads using MiXCR and keeps one entry per CDR3 protein. This table holds about 130,000 distinct CDR3 sequences, just under 7.5% found once. Sequenced sample: blood, either unsorted or a sorted T cell fraction (not recorded which). These receptors were collected from a female donor with ankylosing spondylitis or in good health (not recorded which).

The rearrangement links TRBV28 to TRBJ2-1; D may correspond to TRBD1 or TRBD2 (5 bases each). CDR3 length: 13 residues. V lost 6 bases to trimming and J lost 8 bases, with 14 bases between them. Germline values: CDR1 MDHEN, CDR2 SYDVKM. CDR3 DNA sequence: TGTGCCAGCAGCCAGGGACGGCGGTATGAGCAGTTCTTC. Its translation: CASSQGRRYEQFF. Combining the CDR3 with reference TRBV28 and TRBJ2-1 gives the whole variable domain DVKVTQSSRYLVKRTGEKVFLECVQDMDHENMFWYRQDPGLGLRLIYFSYDVKMKEKGDIPEGYSVSREKKERFSLILESASTNQTSMYLCASSQGRRYEQFFGPGTRLTVL.

This clonotype was seen at least ten times. The V gene is TRBV20-1, the J gene TRBJ2-7, with TRBD2 matching over 9 bases. Per the germline V gene, CDR1 is DFQATT and CDR2 is SNEGSKA (reference sequence). V trimming: 3 bases; J trimming: 3 bases; junction bases outside the gene matches: 6. CDR3 length: 14 residues. The CDR3 is CSASPTSGLYEQYF. CDR3 in DNA: TGCAGTGCTAGCCCGACTAGCGGACTCTACGAGCAGTACTTC.

This clonotype turned up a few times. The rearrangement joins TRBV5-4 to TRBJ2-5, with 13 positions matching TRBD2. The CDR3 covers 15 residues. Per germline, CDR1 SGHNT and CDR2 YYREEE (reference sequence). V lost 3 bases and J lost 6; bases outside the gene matches: 5. CDR3 amino acids: CASSSLAGGPKTQYF. As DNA, the CDR3 is TGTGCCAGCAGCTCACTAGCGGGGGGGCCCAAGACCCAGTACTTC.

This clonotype was observed many times. The chain has TRBV29-1 and TRBJ1-4; TRBD1 matches 8 bases. The junction had 10 bases not matched to a gene; V was cut back by 6 bases and J by 7 bases. Germline assignment: CDR1 SQVTM and CDR2 ANQGSEA. The CDR3 is made up of 14 amino acids. In DNA form, the CDR3 reads TGCAGCGTCTACGACAGGGGTGGAGGTGAAAAACTGTTTTTT. It encodes CSVYDRGGGEKLFF. Combining the CDR3 with reference TRBV29-1 and TRBJ1-4 gives the whole variable domain SAVISQKPSRDICQRGTSLTIQCQVDSQVTMMFWYRQQPGQSLTLIATANQGSEATYESGFVIDKFPISRPNLTFSTLTVSNMSPEDSSIYLCSVYDRGGGEKLFFGSGTQLSVL.

The V call is TRBV23-1, the J call TRBJ1-5; 8 bases match TRBD1. TRBV23-1 is an open reading frame, and its role is uncertain. The CDR3 is 18 residues long. The junction had 15 bases not matched to a gene; V was cut back by 7 bases and J by 1 base. For the CDR3, the DNA is TGCGCCAGCACACACCGGGACAGGACGACTTGGAGCAATCAGCCCCAGCATTTT. As protein: CASTHRDRTTWSNQPQHF.

At least ten counts were recorded for this clonotype. The rearrangement joins TRBV20-1 to TRBJ2-1, with a weak D call TRBD2 (7 bases). V was shortened by 6 bases and J by 6 bases, with 15 bases between the two germline ends. The length of the CDR3 is 13 residues. Germline V gene lookup returns CDR1 DFQATT and CDR2 SNEGSKA (reference sequence). The chain's CDR3 is CSAGGPYSNEQFF. The CDR3 DNA reads as TGCAGTGCCGGGGGGCCCTACTCCAATGAGCAGTTCTTC.

In this sample, this clonotype turned up many times. The J gene is TRBJ2-3, the V gene TRBV29-1, with a weak D call TRBD2 (5 bases). The CDR3 has 12 residues. Germline-derived CDR1 and CDR2 are SQVTM and ANQGSEA. The V and J ends lost 5 bases and 5 bases respectively, with 11 bases between them. CDR3 protein: CSVSPRGDTQYF. As DNA, the CDR3 is TGCAGCGTTTCCCCCCGGGGAGATACGCAGTATTTT.

Details on this clonotype: One end of the junction varies from germline; a read error may be responsible. The CDR3 is CASSLGLGTGELIF. The CDR3 bases are TGCGCCAGCAGCTTGGGACTCGGAACCGGGGAGCTGATTTTT. V and J are TRBV5-1 and TRBJ2-2; tentative D call: TRBD2 (5 bases). Germline assignment: CDR1 SGHRS and CDR2 YFSETQ. This CDR3 has 14 amino acids.

This clonotype was seen many times. The V call is TRBV12-3 or TRBV12-4, the J call TRBJ2-5, with 12 bases that match TRBD2. CDR3 size: 15 residues. J gave up 1 base and V 6 bases, and 3 bases lay outside the gene matches. The CDR3 region is CASSTSGGFQETQYF. The CDR3 DNA reads as TGTGCCAGCAGCACTAGCGGGGGGTTCCAAGAGACCCAGTACTTC.

This clonotype was detected many times. The chain uses TRBV4-3 and TRBJ2-5, with D tentatively TRBD1 (5 bases). V shed 4 bases and J shed 2 bases, with 8 bases lying between them. Looked up from germline, CDR1 is LGHNA and CDR2 is YSLEER. The length of the CDR3 is 13 residues. CDR3 sequence: CASSRDRQETQYF. DNA for the CDR3: TGCGCCAGCAGCCGAGACAGACAAGAGACCCAGTACTTC.

This clonotype appeared a few times. The chain has TRBV6-1 and TRBJ1-5; a possible D gene is TRBD1 (5 bases). The CDR3 is made up of 13 amino acids. The germline gives CDR1 MNHNS, CDR2 SASEGT. V was cut by 8 bases and J by 7 bases, with 15 bases left in between. The CDR3 nucleotides are TGTGCCAGCGGGGGGGGGTTCGGCCAGCCCCAGCATTTT. This sequence encodes CASGGGFGQPQHF.

This clonotype was counted ten times or more. V gene TRBV19 combines with J gene TRBJ2-1; 8 nucleotides line up with TRBD2. In germline, CDR1 is LNHDA, CDR2 SQIVND (reference sequence). This CDR3 is built from 13 residues. Trimming took 7 bases from V and 5 from J; bases not matched to a gene: 4. The CDR3 nucleotides read TGTGCCAGTACCCGGGGGGGCGACAATGAGCAGTTCTTC. This sequence encodes CASTRGGDNEQFF.

This clonotype has ten or more counts. The chain employs TRBV5-1 and TRBJ2-7, with D possibly being TRBD1 (5 bases). Germline V CDR1 and CDR2: SGHRS, YFSETQ. CDR3 size: 15 residues. V lost 1 base and J 2 bases, leaving 13 bases between the germline ends. CDR3 sequence (DNA): TGCGCCAGCAGCTTGCAGGGCCCAACGGCCTACGAGCAGTACTTC. This codes for CASSLQGPTAYEQYF.

This clonotype was recorded many times. The gene calls are TRBV20-1 and TRBJ2-7; 11 bases are a match to TRBD2. V was pared by 5 bases and J by 4 bases, with 7 bases of the junction left unmatched. CDR1 is DFQATT, CDR2 SNEGSKA, per germline (reference sequence). The CDR3 spans 14 residues. DNA of the CDR3: TGCAGTGCTCTTAGCGGGGGGGGCATGTACGAGCAGTACTTC. Translation: CSALSGGGMYEQYF.

This clonotype was picked up many times. The gene calls are TRBV29-1 and TRBJ2-5; D is ambiguous. CDR1 SQVTM and CDR2 ANQGSEA come from the germline V gene. The CDR3 is made up of 12 amino acids. V lost 6 bases and J 6 bases, leaving 14 bases between the germline ends. The CDR3 DNA sequence: TGCAGCGTAGACATTTCAGGAAAGACCCAGTACTTC. This sequence encodes CSVDISGKTQYF.

A word on this clonotype: Germline is not matched at one junction end, which may reflect a read error. The gene calls are TRBV4-1 and TRBJ2-2; D is possibly TRBD1 or TRBD2 (5 bases each). Germline values: CDR1 MGHRA, CDR2 YSYEKL. The CDR3 has 14 residues. In DNA, the CDR3 is TGCGCCTGCAGCCTCTTGGGGGACACCGGGGAGCTGTTTTTT. Translating gives CACSLLGDTGELFF.

This clonotype was recorded many times. The V and J genes are TRBV27 and TRBJ1-5; D uncertain. From germline, CDR1 is MNHEY and CDR2 SMNVEV (reference sequence). V lost 0 bases and J lost 2, with 8 bases in between. The CDR3 is 15 amino acids. CDR3 residues: CASSLSNQGNQPQHF. CDR3 coding DNA: TGTGCCAGCAGTTTATCGAATCAGGGCAATCAGCCCCAGCATTTT.

This clonotype was detected many times. The J gene is TRBJ1-5, the V gene TRBV12-3 or TRBV12-4; D not resolved. V gave up 0 bases and J gave up 0 bases, with 18 bases separating them. The CDR3 sequence is 19 residues long. Here the CDR3 reads CASSLAWSRNTYSNQPQHF. DNA of the CDR3: TGTGCCAGCAGTTTAGCGTGGTCCCGCAACACATATAGCAATCAGCCCCAGCATTTT.